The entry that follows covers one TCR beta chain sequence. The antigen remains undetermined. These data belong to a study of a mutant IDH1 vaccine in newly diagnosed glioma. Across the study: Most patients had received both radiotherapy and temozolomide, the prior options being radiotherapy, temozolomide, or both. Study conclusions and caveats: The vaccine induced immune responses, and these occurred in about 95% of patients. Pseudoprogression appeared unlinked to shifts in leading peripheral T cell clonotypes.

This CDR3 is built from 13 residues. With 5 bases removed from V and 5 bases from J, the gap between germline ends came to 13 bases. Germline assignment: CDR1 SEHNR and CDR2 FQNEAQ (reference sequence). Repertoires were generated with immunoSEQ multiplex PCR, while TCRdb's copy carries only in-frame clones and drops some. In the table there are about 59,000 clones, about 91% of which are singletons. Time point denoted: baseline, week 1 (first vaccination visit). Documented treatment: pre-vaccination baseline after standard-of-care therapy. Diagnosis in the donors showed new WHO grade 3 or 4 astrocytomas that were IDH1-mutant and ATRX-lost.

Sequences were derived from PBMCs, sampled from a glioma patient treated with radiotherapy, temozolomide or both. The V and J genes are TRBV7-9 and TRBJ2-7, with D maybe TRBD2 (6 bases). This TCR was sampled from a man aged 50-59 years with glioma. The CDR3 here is CASSHRGGHEQYF. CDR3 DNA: TGTGCCAGCAGCCACCGCGGAGGGCACGAGCAGTACTTC.